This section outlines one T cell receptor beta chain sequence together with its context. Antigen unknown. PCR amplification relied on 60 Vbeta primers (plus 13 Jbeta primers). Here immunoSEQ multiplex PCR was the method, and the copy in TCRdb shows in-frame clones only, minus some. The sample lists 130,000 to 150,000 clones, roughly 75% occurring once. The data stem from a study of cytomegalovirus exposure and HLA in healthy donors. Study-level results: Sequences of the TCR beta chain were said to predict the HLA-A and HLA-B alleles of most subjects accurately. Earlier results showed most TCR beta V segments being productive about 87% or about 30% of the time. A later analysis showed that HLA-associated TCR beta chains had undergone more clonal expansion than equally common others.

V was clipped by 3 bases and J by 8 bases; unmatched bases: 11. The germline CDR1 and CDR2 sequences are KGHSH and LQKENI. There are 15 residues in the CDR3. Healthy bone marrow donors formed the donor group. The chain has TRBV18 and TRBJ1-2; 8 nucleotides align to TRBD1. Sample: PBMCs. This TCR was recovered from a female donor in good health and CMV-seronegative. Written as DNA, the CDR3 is TGTGCCAGCTCACCCTCCCGACAGGGGTGGGCAGGCTACACCTTC. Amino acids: CASSPSRQGWAGYTF.